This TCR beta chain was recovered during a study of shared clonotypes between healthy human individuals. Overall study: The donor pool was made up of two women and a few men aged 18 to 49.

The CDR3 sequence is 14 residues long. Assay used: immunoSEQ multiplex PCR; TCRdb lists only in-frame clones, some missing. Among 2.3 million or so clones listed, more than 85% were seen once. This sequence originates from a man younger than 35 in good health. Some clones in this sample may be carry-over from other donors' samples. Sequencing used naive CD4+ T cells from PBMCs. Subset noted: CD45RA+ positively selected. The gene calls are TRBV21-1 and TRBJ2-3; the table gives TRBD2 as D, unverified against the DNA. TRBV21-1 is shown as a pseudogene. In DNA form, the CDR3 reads TGTGCCAGCAGCGCTCCCGGAGAGGGCAGTACGCAGTATTTT. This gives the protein CASSAPGEGSTQYF.